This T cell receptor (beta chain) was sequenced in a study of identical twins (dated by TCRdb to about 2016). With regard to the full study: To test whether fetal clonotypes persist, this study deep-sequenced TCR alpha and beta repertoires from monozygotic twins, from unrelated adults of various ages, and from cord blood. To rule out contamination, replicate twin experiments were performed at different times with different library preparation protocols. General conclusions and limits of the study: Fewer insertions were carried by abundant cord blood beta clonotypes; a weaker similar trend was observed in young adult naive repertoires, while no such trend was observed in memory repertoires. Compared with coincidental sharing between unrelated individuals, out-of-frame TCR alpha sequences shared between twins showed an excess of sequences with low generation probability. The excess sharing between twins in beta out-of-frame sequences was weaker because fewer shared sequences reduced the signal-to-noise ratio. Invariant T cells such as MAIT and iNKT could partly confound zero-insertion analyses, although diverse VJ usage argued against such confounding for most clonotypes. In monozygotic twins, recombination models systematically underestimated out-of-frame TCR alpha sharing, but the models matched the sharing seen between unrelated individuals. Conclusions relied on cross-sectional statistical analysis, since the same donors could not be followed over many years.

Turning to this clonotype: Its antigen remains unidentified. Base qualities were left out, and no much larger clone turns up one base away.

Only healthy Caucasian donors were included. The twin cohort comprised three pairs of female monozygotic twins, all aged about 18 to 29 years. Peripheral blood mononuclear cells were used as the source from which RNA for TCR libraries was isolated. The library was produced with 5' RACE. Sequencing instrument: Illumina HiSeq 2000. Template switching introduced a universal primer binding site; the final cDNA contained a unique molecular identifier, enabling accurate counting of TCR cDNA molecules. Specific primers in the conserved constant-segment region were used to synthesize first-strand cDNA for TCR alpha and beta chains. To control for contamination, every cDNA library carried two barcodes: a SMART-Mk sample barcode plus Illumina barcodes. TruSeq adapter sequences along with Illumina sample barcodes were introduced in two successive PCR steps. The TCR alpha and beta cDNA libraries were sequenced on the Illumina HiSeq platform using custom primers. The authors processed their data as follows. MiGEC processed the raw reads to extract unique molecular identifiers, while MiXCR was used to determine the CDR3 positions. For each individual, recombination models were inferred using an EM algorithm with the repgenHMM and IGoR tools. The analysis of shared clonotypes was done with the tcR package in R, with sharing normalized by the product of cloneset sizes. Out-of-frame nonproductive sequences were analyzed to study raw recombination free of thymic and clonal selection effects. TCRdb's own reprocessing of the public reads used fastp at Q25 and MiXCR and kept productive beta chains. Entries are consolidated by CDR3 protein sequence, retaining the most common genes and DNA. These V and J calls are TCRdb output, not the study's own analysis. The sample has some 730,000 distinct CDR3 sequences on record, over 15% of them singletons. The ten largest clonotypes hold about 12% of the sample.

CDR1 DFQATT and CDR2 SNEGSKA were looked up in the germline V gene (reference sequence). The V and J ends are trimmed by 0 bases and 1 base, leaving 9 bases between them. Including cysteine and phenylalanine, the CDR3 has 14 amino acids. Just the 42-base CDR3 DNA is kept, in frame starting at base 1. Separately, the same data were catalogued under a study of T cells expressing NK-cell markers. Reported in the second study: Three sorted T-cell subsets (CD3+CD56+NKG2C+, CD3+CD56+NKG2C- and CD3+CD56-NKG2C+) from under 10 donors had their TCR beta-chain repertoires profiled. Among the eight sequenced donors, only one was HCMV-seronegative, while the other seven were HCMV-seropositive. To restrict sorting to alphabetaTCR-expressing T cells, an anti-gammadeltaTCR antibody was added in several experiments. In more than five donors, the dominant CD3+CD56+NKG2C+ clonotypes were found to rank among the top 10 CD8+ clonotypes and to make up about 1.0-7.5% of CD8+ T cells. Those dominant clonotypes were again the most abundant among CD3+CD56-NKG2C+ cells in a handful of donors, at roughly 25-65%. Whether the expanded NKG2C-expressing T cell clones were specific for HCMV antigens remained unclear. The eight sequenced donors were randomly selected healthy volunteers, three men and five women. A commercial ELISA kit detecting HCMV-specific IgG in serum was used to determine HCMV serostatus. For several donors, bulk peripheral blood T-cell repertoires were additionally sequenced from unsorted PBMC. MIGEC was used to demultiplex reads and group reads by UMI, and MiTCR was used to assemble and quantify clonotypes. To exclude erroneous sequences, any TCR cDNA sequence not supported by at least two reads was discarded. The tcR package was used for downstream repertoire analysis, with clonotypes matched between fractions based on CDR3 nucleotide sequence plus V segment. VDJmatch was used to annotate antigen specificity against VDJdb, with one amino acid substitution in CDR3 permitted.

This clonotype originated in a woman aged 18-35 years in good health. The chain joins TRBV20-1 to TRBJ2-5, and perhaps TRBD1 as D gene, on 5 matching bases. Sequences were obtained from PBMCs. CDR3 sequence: CSARDLGPQETQYF. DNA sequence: TGCAGTGCTAGAGATTTGGGGCCCCAAGAGACCCAGTACTTC.